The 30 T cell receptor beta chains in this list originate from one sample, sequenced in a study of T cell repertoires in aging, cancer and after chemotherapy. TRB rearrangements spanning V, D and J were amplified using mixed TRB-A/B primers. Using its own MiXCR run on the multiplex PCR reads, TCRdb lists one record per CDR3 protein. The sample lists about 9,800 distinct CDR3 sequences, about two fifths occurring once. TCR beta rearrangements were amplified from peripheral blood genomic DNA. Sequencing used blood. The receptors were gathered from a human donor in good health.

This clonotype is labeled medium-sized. The CDR3 nucleotides read TGTGCCAGTAGTATAGGGACTCTAAGGGAGCTGTTTTTT. Translating gives CASSIGTLRELFF. The chain has TRBV19 and TRBJ2-2; possibly TRBD2 for D (5 bases). CDR3 length equals 13 residues. V gave up 1 base and J gave up 9 bases, with 9 bases separating them. Looked up from germline, CDR1 is LNHDA and CDR2 is SQIVND (reference sequence).

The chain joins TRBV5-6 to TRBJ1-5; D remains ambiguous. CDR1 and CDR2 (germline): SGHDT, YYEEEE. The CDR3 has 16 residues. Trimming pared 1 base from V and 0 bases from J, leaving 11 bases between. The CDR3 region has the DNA TGTGCCAGCAGCTTGAATAGGCCTTATAGCAATCAGCCCCAGCATTTT. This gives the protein CASSLNRPYSNQPQHF.

The CDR3 DNA reads TGTGCCTGGACGACTAGCGGTTACGAGCAGTACTTC. Its translation: CAWTTSGYEQYF. The chain has TRBV30 and TRBJ2-7; 9 bases are a match to TRBD2. This CDR3 region has 12 residues. Germline V gene lookup returns CDR1 GTSNPN and CDR2 SVGIG (reference sequence). J gave up 4 bases and V 4 bases, and 2 bases lay outside the gene matches.

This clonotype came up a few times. DNA for the CDR3: TGTGCCAGTAGTATAGATGTTGCGACAGGGGGCGGCGCAGATACGCAGTATTTT. Amino acid sequence: CASSIDVATGGGADTQYF. This sequence joins TRBV19 and TRBJ2-3; 10 bases are shared with TRBD1. The trim removed 0 bases at V and 4 bases at J, leaving 10 bases unmatched. In germline, CDR1 is LNHDA, CDR2 SQIVND (reference sequence). The CDR3 runs 18 residues.

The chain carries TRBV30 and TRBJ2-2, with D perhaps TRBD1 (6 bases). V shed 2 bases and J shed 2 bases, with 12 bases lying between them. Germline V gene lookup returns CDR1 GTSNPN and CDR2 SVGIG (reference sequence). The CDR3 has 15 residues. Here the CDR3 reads CAWSPRGQNTGELFF. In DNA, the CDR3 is TGTGCCTGGAGTCCTCGGGGACAAAACACCGGGGAGCTGTTTTTT.

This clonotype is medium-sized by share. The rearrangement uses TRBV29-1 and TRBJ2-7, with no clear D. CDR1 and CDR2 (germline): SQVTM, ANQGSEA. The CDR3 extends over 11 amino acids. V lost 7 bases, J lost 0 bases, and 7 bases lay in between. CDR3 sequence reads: CSARSSYEQYF. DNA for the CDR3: TGCAGCGCGAGGAGCTCCTACGAGCAGTACTTC.

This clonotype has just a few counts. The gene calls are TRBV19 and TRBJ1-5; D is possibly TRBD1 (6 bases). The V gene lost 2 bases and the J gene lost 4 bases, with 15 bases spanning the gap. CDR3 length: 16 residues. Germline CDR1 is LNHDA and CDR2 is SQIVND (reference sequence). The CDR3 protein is CASSIRRGAGNQPQHF. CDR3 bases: TGTGCCAGTAGTATACGGCGGGGGGCAGGTAATCAGCCCCAGCATTTT.

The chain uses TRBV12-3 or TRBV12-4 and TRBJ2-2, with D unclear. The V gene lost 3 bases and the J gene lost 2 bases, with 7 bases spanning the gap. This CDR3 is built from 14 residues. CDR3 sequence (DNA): TGTGCCAGCAGTTTTTGGGAAAACACCGGGGAGCTGTTTTTT. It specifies CASSFWENTGELFF.

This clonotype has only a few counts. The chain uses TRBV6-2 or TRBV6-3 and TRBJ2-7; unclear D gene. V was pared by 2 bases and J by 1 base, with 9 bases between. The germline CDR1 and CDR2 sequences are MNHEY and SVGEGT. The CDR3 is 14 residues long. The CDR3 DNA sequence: TGTGCCAGCAGTTACGGGGTGGATTCCTACGAGCAGTACTTC. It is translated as CASSYGVDSYEQYF.

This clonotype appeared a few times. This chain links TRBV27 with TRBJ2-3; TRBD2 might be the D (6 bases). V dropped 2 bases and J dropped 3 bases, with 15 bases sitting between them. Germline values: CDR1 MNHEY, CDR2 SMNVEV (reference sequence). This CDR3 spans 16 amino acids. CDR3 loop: CASSLNEGGRTDTQYF. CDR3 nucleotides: TGTGCCAGCAGTTTAAATGAGGGAGGCAGGACAGATACGCAGTATTTT.

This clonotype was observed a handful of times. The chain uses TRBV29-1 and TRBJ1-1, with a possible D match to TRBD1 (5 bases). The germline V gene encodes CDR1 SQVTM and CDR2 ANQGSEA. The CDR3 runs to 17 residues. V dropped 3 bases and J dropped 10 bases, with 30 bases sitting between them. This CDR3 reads CSVEPISPGILVSPAFF. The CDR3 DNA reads TGCAGCGTTGAGCCGATCTCGCCAGGGATCTTAGTCTCTCCAGCTTTCTTT.

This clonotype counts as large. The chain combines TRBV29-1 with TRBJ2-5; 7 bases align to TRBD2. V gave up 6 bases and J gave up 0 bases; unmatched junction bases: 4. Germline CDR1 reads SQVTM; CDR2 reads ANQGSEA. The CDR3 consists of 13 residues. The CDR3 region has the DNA TGCAGCGTGGGGGGGACTTACCAAGAGACCCAGTACTTC. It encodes CSVGGTYQETQYF.

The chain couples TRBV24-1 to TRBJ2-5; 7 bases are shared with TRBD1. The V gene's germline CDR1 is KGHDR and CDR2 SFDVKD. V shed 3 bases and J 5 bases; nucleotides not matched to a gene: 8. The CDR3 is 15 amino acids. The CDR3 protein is CATSDTGTEGETQYF. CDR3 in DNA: TGTGCCACCAGTGATACCGGGACAGAAGGGGAGACCCAGTACTTC.

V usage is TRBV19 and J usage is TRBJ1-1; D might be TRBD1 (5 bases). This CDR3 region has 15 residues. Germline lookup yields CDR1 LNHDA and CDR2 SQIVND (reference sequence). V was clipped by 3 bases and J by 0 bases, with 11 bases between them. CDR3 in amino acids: CASSMPGSMNTEAFF. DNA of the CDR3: TGTGCCAGTAGTATGCCAGGGAGCATGAACACTGAAGCTTTCTTT.

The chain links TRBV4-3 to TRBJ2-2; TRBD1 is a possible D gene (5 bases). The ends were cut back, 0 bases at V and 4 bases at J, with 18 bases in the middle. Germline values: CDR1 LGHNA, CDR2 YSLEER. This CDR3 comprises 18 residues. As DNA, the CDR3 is TGCGCCAGCAGCCAAGATTTTAGGGGATCACTCCCCACCGGGGAGCTGTTTTTT. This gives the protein CASSQDFRGSLPTGELFF.

For the CDR3, the DNA is TGTGCCAGCAGTCCTTCCGGGGGCAATGAGCAGTTCTTC. Translating it yields CASSPSGGNEQFF. The chain uses TRBV12-3 or TRBV12-4 and TRBJ2-1; possibly TRBD2 for D (6 bases). The germline V and J ends were trimmed by 5 bases and 6 bases, with 11 bases remaining between them. The CDR3 loop spans 13 amino acids.

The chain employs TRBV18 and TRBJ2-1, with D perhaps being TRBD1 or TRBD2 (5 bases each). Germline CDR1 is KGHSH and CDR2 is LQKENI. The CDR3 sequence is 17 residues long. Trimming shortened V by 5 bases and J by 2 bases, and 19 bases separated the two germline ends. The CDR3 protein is CASSRDPPGNPYNEQFF. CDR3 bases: TGTGCCAGCTCAAGGGACCCCCCCGGTAATCCCTACAATGAGCAGTTCTTC.

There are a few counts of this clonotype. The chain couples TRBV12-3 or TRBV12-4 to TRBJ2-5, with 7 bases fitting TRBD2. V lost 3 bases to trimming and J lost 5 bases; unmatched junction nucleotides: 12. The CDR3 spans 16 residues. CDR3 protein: CASSFRREGPGETQYF. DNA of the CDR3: TGTGCCAGCAGTTTCCGGAGGGAGGGCCCGGGGGAGACCCAGTACTTC.

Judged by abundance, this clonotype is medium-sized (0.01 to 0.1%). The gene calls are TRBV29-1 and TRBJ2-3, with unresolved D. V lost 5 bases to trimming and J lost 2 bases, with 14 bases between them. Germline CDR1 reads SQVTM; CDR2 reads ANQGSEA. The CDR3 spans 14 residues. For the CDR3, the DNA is TGCAGCGTTACCAAGACGCAGCTCACAGATACGCAGTATTTT. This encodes CSVTKTQLTDTQYF.

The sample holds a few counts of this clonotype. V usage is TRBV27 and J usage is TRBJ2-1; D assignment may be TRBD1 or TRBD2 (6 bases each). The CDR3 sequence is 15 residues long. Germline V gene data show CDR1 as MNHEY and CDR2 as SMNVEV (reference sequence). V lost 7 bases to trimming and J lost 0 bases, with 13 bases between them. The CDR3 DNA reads TGTGCCAGCAACCCCCGGGGGCTCTCCTACAATGAGCAGTTCTTC. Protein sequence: CASNPRGLSYNEQFF.

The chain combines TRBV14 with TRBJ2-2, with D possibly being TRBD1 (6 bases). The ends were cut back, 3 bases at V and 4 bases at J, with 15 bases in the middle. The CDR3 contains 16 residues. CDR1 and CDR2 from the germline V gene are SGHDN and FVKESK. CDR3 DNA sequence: TGTGCCAGCAGCCATGGTAACAGGGCCGTCACCGGGGAGCTGTTTTTT. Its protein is CASSHGNRAVTGELFF.

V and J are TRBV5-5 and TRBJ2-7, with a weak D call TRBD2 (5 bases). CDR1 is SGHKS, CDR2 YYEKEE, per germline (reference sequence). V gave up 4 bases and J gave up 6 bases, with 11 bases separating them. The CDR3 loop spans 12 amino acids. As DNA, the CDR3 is TGTGCCAGCAGCCGGACTTTGGGCGAGCAGTACTTC. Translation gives CASSRTLGEQYF.

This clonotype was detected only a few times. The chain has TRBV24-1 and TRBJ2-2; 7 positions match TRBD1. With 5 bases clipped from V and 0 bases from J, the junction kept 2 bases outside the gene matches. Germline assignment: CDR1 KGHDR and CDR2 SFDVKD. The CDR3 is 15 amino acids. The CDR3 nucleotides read TGTGCCACCAGTGTTGGGACAGCGAACACCGGGGAGCTGTTTTTT. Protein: CATSVGTANTGELFF.

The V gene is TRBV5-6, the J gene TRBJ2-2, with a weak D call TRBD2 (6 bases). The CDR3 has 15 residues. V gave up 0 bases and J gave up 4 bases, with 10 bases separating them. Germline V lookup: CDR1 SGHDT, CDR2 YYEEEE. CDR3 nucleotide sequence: TGTGCCAGCAGCTTGGGAGGGACTGCCACCGGGGAGCTGTTTTTT. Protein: CASSLGGTATGELFF.

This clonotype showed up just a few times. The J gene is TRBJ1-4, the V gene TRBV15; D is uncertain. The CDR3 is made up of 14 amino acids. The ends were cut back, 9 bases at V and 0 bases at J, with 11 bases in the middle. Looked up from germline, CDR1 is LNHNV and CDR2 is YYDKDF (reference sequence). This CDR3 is CATGEGATNEKLFF. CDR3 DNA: TGTGCCACTGGCGAGGGAGCAACTAATGAAAAACTGTTTTTT.

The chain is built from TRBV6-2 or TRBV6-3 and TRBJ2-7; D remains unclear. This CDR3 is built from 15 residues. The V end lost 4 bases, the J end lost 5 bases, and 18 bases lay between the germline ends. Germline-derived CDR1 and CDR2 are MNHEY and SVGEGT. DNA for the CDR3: TGTGCCAGCAGTTTGGCGGAGCGCTCTAGGGACGAGCAGTACTTC. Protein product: CASSLAERSRDEQYF.

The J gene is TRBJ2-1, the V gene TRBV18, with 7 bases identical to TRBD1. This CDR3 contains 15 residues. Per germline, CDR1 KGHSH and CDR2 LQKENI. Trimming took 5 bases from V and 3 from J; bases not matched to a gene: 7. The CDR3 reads CASSADRVDYNEQFF. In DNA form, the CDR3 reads TGTGCCAGCTCAGCCGACAGGGTAGACTACAATGAGCAGTTCTTC.

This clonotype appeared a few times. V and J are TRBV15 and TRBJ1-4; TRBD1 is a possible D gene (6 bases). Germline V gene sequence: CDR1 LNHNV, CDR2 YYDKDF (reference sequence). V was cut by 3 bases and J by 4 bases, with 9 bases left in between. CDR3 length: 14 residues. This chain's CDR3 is CATSRGGGNEKLFF. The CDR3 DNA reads TGTGCCACCAGCAGGGGAGGGGGTAATGAAAAACTGTTTTTT.

This chain's CDR3 is CASSPGAGGSYEQYF. CDR3 DNA sequence: TGTGCCAGCAGTCCCGGGGCGGGAGGATCCTACGAGCAGTACTTC. V gene TRBV6-5 combines with J gene TRBJ2-7; 8 bases map to TRBD2. Germline V lookup: CDR1 MNHEY, CDR2 SVGAGI. The CDR3 loop spans 15 amino acids. Trimming cost V 5 bases and J 1 base; bases outside gene matches: 7.

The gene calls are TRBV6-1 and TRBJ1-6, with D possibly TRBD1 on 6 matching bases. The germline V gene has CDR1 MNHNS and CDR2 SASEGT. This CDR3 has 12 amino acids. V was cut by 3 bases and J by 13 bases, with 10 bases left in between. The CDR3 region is CASSDGQIPLHF. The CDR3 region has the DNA TGTGCCAGCAGTGACGGACAGATCCCCCTCCACTTT.